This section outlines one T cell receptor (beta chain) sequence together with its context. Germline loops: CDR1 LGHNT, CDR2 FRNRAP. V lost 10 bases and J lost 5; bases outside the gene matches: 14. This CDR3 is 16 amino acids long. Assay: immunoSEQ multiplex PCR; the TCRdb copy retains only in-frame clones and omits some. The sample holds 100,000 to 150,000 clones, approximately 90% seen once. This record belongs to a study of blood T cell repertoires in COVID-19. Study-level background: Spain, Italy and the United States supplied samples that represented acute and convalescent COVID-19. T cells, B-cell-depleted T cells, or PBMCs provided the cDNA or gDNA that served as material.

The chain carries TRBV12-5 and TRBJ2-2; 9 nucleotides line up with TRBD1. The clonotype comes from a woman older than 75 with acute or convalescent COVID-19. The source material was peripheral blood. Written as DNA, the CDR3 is TGTGCTACGGCCCCGACAGGGGGAGGTGGGACCGGGGAGCTGTTTTTT. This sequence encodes CATAPTGGGGTGELFF. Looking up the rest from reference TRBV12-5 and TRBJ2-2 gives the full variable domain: DARVTQTPRHKVTEMGQEVTMRCQPILGHNTVFWYRQTMMQGLELLAYFRNRAPLDDSGMPKDRFSAEMPDATLATLKIQPSEPRDSAVYFCATAPTGGGGTGELFFGEGSRLTVL.